One sample yielded the 22 T cell receptor beta chains listed below, sequenced in a study of T cell responses to AZD1222 COVID-19 vaccine (dated by TCRdb to 2020 to 2022). Library preparation was by the immunoSEQ multiplex PCR assay. Sourced from immuneACCESS, this table was stored by TCRdb with only in-frame sequences that have V and J called. A share of the clones is absent; for the studies checked, an unresolved V gene accounts for under half, and the remainder has no known explanation. The sample table holds 150,000 or so clones, of which nearly 95% were seen once. The top ten constitute 3% to 4.5% of the sample. In light of the paper, this sample's time point label describes: about 28 days (+/-7) after the second vaccine dose. The sample here was peripheral blood, taken 28 days after the second AZD1222 dose. These receptors were obtained from an adult who received the AZD1222 COVID-19 vaccine.

The chain employs TRBV5-1 and TRBJ1-2, with D tentatively TRBD1 (5 bases). Trimming took 0 bases from V and 2 from J, leaving 8 bases between them. The CDR3 is 14 amino acids. In germline, CDR1 is SGHRS, CDR2 YFSETQ. CDR3 residues: CASSLGGPNYGYTF. The CDR3 DNA reads as TGCGCCAGCAGCTTGGGGGGACCGAACTATGGCTACACCTTC.

The V and J genes are TRBV11-2 and TRBJ1-3; 9 bases are a match to TRBD1. The V gene end was trimmed by 5 bases and the J gene end by 0 bases; junction bases not matched to a gene: 2. In germline, CDR1 is SGHAT, CDR2 FQNNGV. This CDR3 has 15 residues. CDR3 sequence reads: CASSLQGASGNTIYF. CDR3 DNA sequence: TGTGCCAGCAGCCTACAGGGGGCCTCTGGAAACACCATATATTTT.

This rearrangement joins TRBV28 to TRBJ1-1; 10 bases are a match to TRBD1. Germline trimming cut 3 bases from V and 4 bases from J; bases unmatched to any gene: 5. Per the germline V gene, CDR1 is MDHEN and CDR2 is SYDVKM. This CDR3 comprises 15 residues. CDR3 residues: CASSLGGQGTTEAFF. CDR3 nucleotides: TGTGCCAGCAGTTTGGGGGGACAGGGGACCACTGAAGCTTTCTTT.

The chain joins TRBV19 to TRBJ1-1, with D perhaps TRBD1 (6 bases). From germline, CDR1 is LNHDA and CDR2 SQIVND (reference sequence). The CDR3 runs 13 residues. The V gene lost 1 base and the J gene lost 4 bases, with 7 bases spanning the gap. CDR3 residues: CASSIGRGTEAFF. CDR3 bases: TGTGCCAGTAGTATAGGCAGGGGCACTGAAGCTTTCTTT.

J is TRBJ2-7 and V is TRBV4-1, with D perhaps TRBD2 (6 bases). The CDR3 runs to 15 residues. Germline V lookup: CDR1 MGHRA, CDR2 YSYEKL. Trimming removed 1 base at V and 2 bases at J, with 12 bases between. CDR3 amino acids: CASSQGTLATYEQYF. The CDR3 DNA reads as TGCGCCAGCAGCCAAGGAACCCTAGCGACCTACGAGCAGTACTTC.

This rearrangement joins TRBV11-2 to TRBJ1-1; D call uncertain. CDR3 size: 12 residues. Trimming cost V 1 base and J 6 bases, with 6 bases left between them. Per germline, CDR1 SGHAT and CDR2 FQNNGV. Here the CDR3 reads CASSLVEPEAFF. CDR3 nucleotides: TGTGCCAGCAGCTTAGTAGAACCTGAAGCTTTCTTT.

The rearrangement uses TRBV6-5 and TRBJ1-2; 7 bases match TRBD1. CDR3 size: 16 residues. V lost 1 base to trimming and J lost 6 bases; unmatched junction nucleotides: 11. The germline V gene has CDR1 MNHEY and CDR2 SVGAGI. CDR3 amino acids: CASSYLAGTAADGYTF. The CDR3 DNA is TGTGCCAGCAGTTACTTAGCCGGGACAGCGGCTGATGGCTACACCTTC.

The chain is built from TRBV29-1 and TRBJ2-7; 10 bases fit TRBD2. The CDR3 has 11 amino acids. Germline V gene lookup returns CDR1 SQVTM and CDR2 ANQGSEA. Trimming removed 6 bases from V and 5 bases from J; junction bases left unmatched: 1. The CDR3 nucleotides read TGCAGCGTGAGCGGGAGGGACGAGCAGTACTTC. The encoded protein is CSVSGRDEQYF.

The chain recombines TRBV3-1 (or the pseudogene TRBV3-2) with TRBJ2-5; D is unresolved. CDR3 length: 14 residues. Germline CDR1 is LGHDT and CDR2 is YNNKEL (reference sequence). V shed 5 bases and J shed 2 bases, with 12 bases lying between them. Here the CDR3 reads CASSFRRIQETQYF. The CDR3 nucleotides are TGTGCCAGCAGCTTCCGACGGATACAAGAGACCCAGTACTTC.

This clone was seen a few times. This chain joins TRBV4-1 and TRBJ2-3, with 9 positions matching TRBD2. The V gene end was trimmed by 3 bases and the J gene end by 4 bases; junction bases not matched to a gene: 8. Per germline, CDR1 MGHRA and CDR2 YSYEKL. This CDR3 is 16 amino acids long. CDR3 in amino acids: CASSHPSSGTADTQYF. CDR3 bases: TGCGCCAGCAGCCATCCCTCTAGCGGGACCGCAGATACGCAGTATTTT.

The chain has TRBV28 and TRBJ1-2; a weak D match, TRBD1 (6 bases). Germline V lookup: CDR1 MDHEN, CDR2 SYDVKM. The CDR3 is 16 amino acids. The V and J ends lost 3 bases and 9 bases respectively, with 23 bases between them. CDR3 DNA: TGTGCCAGCAGTTTTTTTCGGACAGCCGGGCGGACGAGCTACACCTTC. This encodes CASSFFRTAGRTSYTF.

The V and J genes are TRBV11-1 and TRBJ1-3; D not certain. Germline assignment: CDR1 SGHAT and CDR2 FQDESV (reference sequence). The CDR3 loop spans 15 amino acids. V was shortened by 1 base and J by 0 bases, with 7 bases between the two germline ends. The CDR3 DNA is TGTGCCAGCAGCTTAGACCGTACCTCTGGAAACACCATATATTTT. This encodes CASSLDRTSGNTIYF.

About this clone: Sequence at one end of the junction differs from germline and may be a read error. The rearrangement links TRBV2 to TRBJ1-1; D might be TRBD1 (6 bases). The germline V gene encodes CDR1 SNHLY and CDR2 FYNNEI. The CDR3 covers 13 residues. For the CDR3, the DNA is TGTGCCAGCAGCGAAGGACAGTACACTGAAGCTTTCTTT. This gives the protein CASSEGQYTEAFF.

The J gene is TRBJ1-1, the V gene TRBV7-8; a possible D gene is TRBD1 (5 bases). The V end was cut by 3 bases, the J end by 5 bases, with 13 bases between. CDR1 and CDR2 (germline): SGHVS, FQNEAQ. The CDR3 has 14 amino acids. The CDR3 here is CASSFLGKGTEAFF. CDR3 nucleotide sequence: TGTGCCAGCAGCTTTCTGGGGAAGGGGACTGAAGCTTTCTTT.

V and J are TRBV19 and TRBJ2-2, with 12 bases matching TRBD1. This CDR3 has 16 amino acids. Trimming removed 8 bases from V and 2 bases from J; junction bases left unmatched: 6. Germline V gene data show CDR1 as LNHDA and CDR2 as SQIVND (reference sequence). CDR3 sequence: CASLEGQGANTGELFF. Here the CDR3 DNA reads TGTGCCAGTCTAGAGGGACAGGGGGCCAACACCGGGGAGCTGTTTTTT.

The chain carries TRBV5-8 and TRBJ2-7, with 7 bases aligning to TRBD1. The germline CDR1 and CDR2 sequences are SGHTS and YDEGEE. The CDR3 has 15 amino acids. After removal of 2 bases from V and 5 bases from J, the junction contained 10 bases not matched to a gene. DNA for the CDR3: TGTGCCAGCAGCTTTGGTGACAGGGTAGGCCACGAGCAGTACTTC. Protein sequence: CASSFGDRVGHEQYF.

V gene TRBV20-1 combines with J gene TRBJ2-7; D gene uncertain. Germline V gene lookup returns CDR1 DFQATT and CDR2 SNEGSKA (reference sequence). The V and J ends lost 5 bases and 3 bases respectively, with 8 bases between them. CDR3 length: 11 amino acids. The CDR3 region is CSAYSRYEQYF. CDR3 nucleotides: TGCAGTGCTTACAGCCGCTACGAGCAGTACTTC.

With regard to this clone: At one end the junction does not follow the germline gene, possibly because of a read error. The chain is built from TRBV11-3 and TRBJ1-5, with D unresolved. This CDR3 contains 11 residues. Germline values: CDR1 SGHNT, CDR2 YENEEA. DNA of the CDR3: TGTGCCAGCAGCTTAGGAGACACCGGACGTTTT. It codes for CASSLGDTGRF. The full variable domain, rest sourced from reference TRBV11-3 and TRBJ1-5, is EAGVVQSPRYKIIEKKQPVAFWCNPISGHNTLYWYLQNLGQGPELLIRYENEEAVDDSQLPKDRFSAERLKGVDSTLKIQPAELGDSAVYLCASSLGDTGRFGDGTRLSIL.

Written as DNA, the CDR3 is TGTGCCATCTCCTATAGTGTCGTGTACAATGAGCAGTTCTTC. Translation gives CAISYSVVYNEQFF. This chain links TRBV10-3 with TRBJ2-1, with no clear D. The V gene lost 8 bases and the J gene lost 4 bases, with 15 bases spanning the gap. Germline CDR1 and CDR2: ENHRY and SYGVKD. The CDR3 has 14 amino acids.

This clone came up a few times. J is TRBJ2-7 and V is TRBV2; tentatively, D is TRBD2 (6 bases). V was trimmed by 7 bases and J by 4 bases, leaving 20 bases between them. CDR1 and CDR2 from the germline V gene are SNHLY and FYNNEI. The CDR3 runs 15 residues. The CDR3 loop reads CASTINGGSGYEQYF. In DNA form, the CDR3 reads TGTGCCAGCACCATCAACGGGGGAAGCGGGTACGAGCAGTACTTC.

Regarding this clone: This CDR3 is also generated by other DNA sequences in the sample. V is TRBV25-1 and J is TRBJ1-2; possibly TRBD1 for D (6 bases). Trimming shortened V by 0 bases and J by 2 bases, and 7 bases separated the two germline ends. The CDR3 extends over 14 amino acids. Germline loops: CDR1 MGHDK, CDR2 SYGVNS. The CDR3 sequence: CASSEYGGNYGYTF. The CDR3 coding sequence is TGTGCCAGCAGTGAATATGGGGGCAACTATGGCTACACCTTC.

V is TRBV11-1 and J is TRBJ2-1, with 8 bases matching TRBD2. This CDR3 is built from 15 residues. V was clipped by 5 bases and J by 10 bases; unmatched bases: 13. The germline gives CDR1 SGHAT, CDR2 FQDESV (reference sequence). The CDR3 bases are TGTGCCAGCAGCCCCCGGGTAGCGGGAATTGGCGAGCAGTTCTTC. Amino acids: CASSPRVAGIGEQFF.